This entry lists 24 T cell receptor beta chains sequenced from one sample in a study of tumor-infiltrating lymphocytes in localized non-small cell lung cancer. The repertoire was sequenced with immunoSEQ multiplex PCR; TCRdb's copy has only in-frame clones and lacks some. The sample lists tens of thousands of clones, around 80% seen once, with roughly 3.5% in the top ten. Sequencing was done on a sample of lung tumor tissue. These TCRs come from a human donor with non-small cell lung cancer.

This clone has only one observation. Additional DNA sequences in this sample encode the identical CDR3. The genes are TRBV6-5 and TRBJ1-3; no clear D gene. Trimming removed 4 bases from V and 5 bases from J, with 3 bases in between. This CDR3 is 11 amino acids long. CDR1 and CDR2 from the germline V gene are MNHEY and SVGAGI. DNA of the CDR3: TGTGCCAGCAGTTCCAGAAACACCATATATTTT. Protein: CASSSRNTIYF.

The genes are TRBV6-6 and TRBJ2-7, with D unclear. Looked up from germline, CDR1 is MNHNY and CDR2 is SVGAGI (reference sequence). This CDR3 region has 10 residues. V shed 6 bases and J shed 5 bases, with 5 bases lying between them. CDR3 residues: CASSEDEQYF. The DNA of the CDR3 is TGTGCCAGCAGCGAGGACGAGCAGTACTTC.

The chain carries TRBV29-1 and TRBJ2-2; D uncertain. This CDR3 spans 13 amino acids. Trimming stripped 6 bases from V and 4 bases from J, with 12 bases between. Germline V lookup: CDR1 SQVTM, CDR2 ANQGSEA. The CDR3 coding sequence is TGCAGCGTGGCCTCCATAGGCACCGGGGAGCTGTTTTTT. It yields the protein CSVASIGTGELFF.

This clone was detected only once. The rearrangement links TRBV4-3 to TRBJ2-1; a weak D match, TRBD1 (6 bases). Deletions cut 3 bases from V and 0 bases from J, with 15 bases between. The CDR3 contains 17 residues. Germline V CDR1 and CDR2: LGHNA, YSLEER. The CDR3, as DNA: TGCGCCAGCAGCCAGGATCCGGGACATAGCTCCTACAATGAGCAGTTCTTC. Protein: CASSQDPGHSSYNEQFF.

V is TRBV11-3 and J is TRBJ2-1, with 9 bases that match TRBD1. Trimming removed 3 bases from V and 5 bases from J; junction bases left unmatched: 5. The CDR3 is made up of 15 amino acids. Germline assignment: CDR1 SGHNT and CDR2 YENEEA. The CDR3 loop is CASSLGQGGNNEQFF. DNA for the CDR3: TGTGCCAGCAGCTTGGGACAGGGCGGAAACAATGAGCAGTTCTTC.

The chain links TRBV18 to TRBJ2-2; maybe TRBD1 (6 bases). CDR3 length: 14 amino acids. Trimming took off 1 base at V and 7 bases at J, with 10 bases between the two ends. Germline-derived CDR1 and CDR2 are KGHSH and LQKENI. The CDR3: CASSPQQGNGELFF. In nucleotides, the CDR3 is TGTGCCAGCTCACCACAACAGGGAAACGGGGAGCTGTTTTTT. Complete variable domain (other parts from reference TRBV18 and TRBJ2-2): NAGVMQNPRHLVRRRGQEARLRCSPMKGHSHVYWYRQLPEEGLKFMVYLQKENIIDESGMPKERFSAEFPKEGPSILRIQQVVRGDSAAYFCASSPQQGNGELFFGEGSRLTVL.

This chain uses TRBV6-1 with TRBJ1-2; 7 bases map to TRBD1. The CDR3 consists of 14 residues. V gave up 4 bases and J gave up 2 bases; unmatched junction bases: 4. Per the germline V gene, CDR1 is MNHNS and CDR2 is SASEGT. CDR3: CASSGGRGNYGYTF. The CDR3 region has the DNA TGTGCCAGCAGTGGGGGCAGGGGGAACTATGGCTACACCTTC.

This clone was observed once. J is TRBJ1-3 and V is TRBV11-2; 8 nucleotides line up with TRBD1. The CDR3 runs to 17 residues. J gave up 4 bases and V 5 bases, and 13 bases lay outside the gene matches. CDR1 and CDR2 (germline): SGHAT, FQNNGV. CDR3 bases: TGTGCCAGCAGCCCTACCTTTCAGGGGGCGACGGGAAACACCATATATTTT. It encodes CASSPTFQGATGNTIYF.

V gene TRBV5-1 combines with J gene TRBJ2-1; D possibly corresponds to TRBD1 (5 bases). The CDR3 spans 15 residues. The ends were cut back, 0 bases at V and 0 bases at J, with 7 bases in the middle. Germline V lookup: CDR1 SGHRS, CDR2 YFSETQ. The CDR3 DNA reads TGCGCCAGCAGCTTGGTGACAGACTCCTACAATGAGCAGTTCTTC. Its protein product is CASSLVTDSYNEQFF.

The genes are TRBV4-1 and TRBJ2-7; 10 bases are a match to TRBD1. CDR1 is MGHRA, CDR2 YSYEKL, per germline. After removal of 3 bases from V and 6 bases from J, the junction contained 8 bases not matched to a gene. The CDR3 runs to 15 residues. This chain's CDR3 is CASSQPGQGSGEQYF. The CDR3 bases are TGCGCCAGCAGCCAGCCGGGACAGGGGAGCGGCGAGCAGTACTTC.

The CDR3 region is CASSTRSRVGEQYF. The CDR3, as DNA: TGTGCCAGTAGTACCCGGTCCAGGGTAGGCGAGCAGTACTTC. This chain uses TRBV19 with TRBJ2-7; D might be TRBD1 (5 bases). There are 14 residues in the CDR3. The germline V gene has CDR1 LNHDA and CDR2 SQIVND (reference sequence). Trimming took off 4 bases at V and 6 bases at J, with 16 bases between the two ends.

This rearrangement joins TRBV7-2 to TRBJ1-4, with D possibly matching TRBD1 (6 bases). V dropped 5 bases and J dropped 8 bases, with 18 bases sitting between them. The V gene's germline CDR1 is SGHTA and CDR2 FQGNSA. The CDR3 is 15 residues long. The CDR3 spells CASSATGRSDEKLFF. The CDR3, as DNA: TGTGCCAGCAGCGCCACAGGGAGATCTGACGAAAAACTGTTTTTT.

The chain uses TRBV2 and TRBJ2-1; 15 bases agree with TRBD2. The CDR3 is 16 residues long. Trimming cost V 6 bases and J 4 bases; bases outside gene matches: 4. Germline CDR1 SNHLY, CDR2 FYNNEI. The CDR3 loop reads CASRAGTSGGYNEQFF. The CDR3 bases are TGTGCCAGCAGGGCCGGGACTAGCGGGGGGTACAATGAGCAGTTCTTC. Drawing the rest from reference TRBV2 and TRBJ2-1, the complete variable domain is EPEVTQTPSHQVTQMGQEVILRCVPISNHLYFYWYRQILGQKVEFLVSFYNNEISEKSEIFDDQFSVERPDGSNFTLKIRSTKLEDSAMYFCASRAGTSGGYNEQFFGPGTRLTVL.

This chain links TRBV27 with TRBJ1-5; perhaps TRBD1 as D (5 bases). This CDR3 has 13 amino acids. Trimming removed 5 bases at V and 6 bases at J, with 11 bases between. CDR1 and CDR2 (germline): MNHEY, SMNVEV (reference sequence). Written as DNA, the CDR3 is TGTGCCAGCAGTCCCCCCGGGGGTCAGCCCCAGCATTTT. It encodes CASSPPGGQPQHF.

The V call is TRBV5-1, the J call TRBJ2-1, with D hard to call. CDR3 length: 15 amino acids. Germline V CDR1 and CDR2: SGHRS, YFSETQ. Deletions cut 0 bases from V and 4 bases from J, with 11 bases between. CDR3 DNA: TGCGCCAGCAGCTTGGACGTCGGCAGTTACAATGAGCAGTTCTTC. Translating it yields CASSLDVGSYNEQFF.

The J gene is TRBJ2-7, the V gene TRBV18; D is ambiguous. CDR1 is KGHSH and CDR2 is LQKENI in the germline V gene. Deletions cut 4 bases from V and 1 base from J, with 17 bases between. There are 16 residues in the CDR3. DNA of the CDR3: TGTGCCAGCTCACGATATCGGCCCCCTGAATCCTACGAGCAGTACTTC. It codes for CASSRYRPPESYEQYF.

The gene calls are TRBV7-2 and TRBJ1-2, with a possible D match to TRBD1 (5 bases). Trimming removed 3 bases at V and 3 bases at J, with 5 bases between. Germline V gene data show CDR1 as SGHTA and CDR2 as FQGNSA. The CDR3 covers 12 residues. Here the CDR3 reads CASSLTDYGYTF. CDR3 DNA: TGTGCCAGCAGCTTGACAGACTATGGCTACACCTTC.

V usage is TRBV5-5 and J usage is TRBJ2-5, with 7 bases matching TRBD1. V lost 2 bases, J lost 2 bases, and 3 bases stayed unmatched. Germline lookup yields CDR1 SGHKS and CDR2 YYEKEE (reference sequence). The CDR3 length is 14 residues. CDR3 residues: CASSLETGQETQYF. CDR3 sequence (DNA): TGTGCCAGCAGCTTAGAGACAGGGCAAGAGACCCAGTACTTC.

This clone was observed a single time. The chain couples TRBV29-1 to TRBJ2-1; 7 bases line up with TRBD2. V was pared by 4 bases and J by 8 bases, with 5 bases of the junction left unmatched. Germline V lookup: CDR1 SQVTM, CDR2 ANQGSEA. The CDR3 has 12 residues. As DNA, the CDR3 is TGCAGCGTTGGCGGGAGAGGCGATGAGCAGTTCTTC. Protein: CSVGGRGDEQFF.

The chain joins TRBV15 to TRBJ2-3, with D possibly being TRBD2 (6 bases). CDR1 LNHNV and CDR2 YYDKDF come from the germline V gene (reference sequence). The CDR3 is 16 amino acids. Trimming pared 3 bases from V and 5 bases from J, leaving 18 bases between. This CDR3 reads CATSSVVAVRGDTQYF. The CDR3 DNA reads as TGTGCCACCAGCAGCGTAGTAGCGGTCCGGGGAGATACGCAGTATTTT.

V usage is TRBV19 and J usage is TRBJ1-1, with 10 bases identical to TRBD1. The CDR3 extends over 13 amino acids. Germline-derived CDR1 and CDR2 are LNHDA and SQIVND (reference sequence). The junction had 0 bases not matched to a gene; V was cut back by 4 bases and J by 4 bases. The CDR3 DNA follows: TGTGCCAGTAGTAGACAGGGGGCCACTGAAGCTTTCTTT. Its translation: CASSRQGATEAFF.

This chain joins TRBV28 and TRBJ1-5; 9 positions match TRBD1. Germline values: CDR1 MDHEN, CDR2 SYDVKM. V lost 8 bases and J lost 3; bases outside the gene matches: 5. This CDR3 contains 14 residues. The CDR3 DNA sequence: TGTGCCAGCGAGACAGGGGGAACCAATCAGCCCCAGCATTTT. The encoded protein is CASETGGTNQPQHF.

This clone was found a few times. V gene TRBV7-9 combines with J gene TRBJ1-2, with a tentative D call TRBD1 (6 bases). There are 13 residues in the CDR3. CDR1 is SEHNR and CDR2 is FQNEAQ in the germline V gene (reference sequence). The ends were cut back, 5 bases at V and 7 bases at J, with 14 bases in the middle. CDR3: CASSLLQGFGYTF. In DNA form, the CDR3 reads TGTGCCAGCAGCCTTCTACAGGGCTTTGGCTACACCTTC.

The chain joins TRBV5-1 to TRBJ2-5, with D tentatively TRBD2 (5 bases). The CDR3 spans 13 residues. Trimming shortened V by 2 bases and J by 7 bases, and 12 bases separated the two germline ends. The germline CDR1 and CDR2 sequences are SGHRS and YFSETQ. CDR3 nucleotide sequence: TGCGCCAGCAGCTTTGGCCCCAGCGGGACCCAGTACTTC. Amino acids: CASSFGPSGTQYF.